The 13 T cell receptor beta chains below were found in one sample sequenced in a study of cytomegalovirus exposure and HLA in healthy donors. PCR primers comprised 60 Vbeta and 13 Jbeta primers. The data were produced by immunoSEQ multiplex PCR, yet TCRdb's version contains in-frame clones alone and is incomplete. The sample contains some 150,000 clones, 68% of which appear only once. The sample consisted of PBMCs. Source of these receptors: a man between 60 and 75 years old in good health and CMV-seronegative.

This rearrangement joins TRBV19 to TRBJ1-1; D may be TRBD1 (5 bases). V lost 5 bases and J 0 bases, leaving 10 bases between the germline ends. The CDR3 is 14 residues long. Germline CDR1 and CDR2: LNHDA and SQIVND (reference sequence). The CDR3 DNA is TGTGCCAGTAGTCTGGGGGGGGTGAACACTGAAGCTTTCTTT. Its translation is CASSLGGVNTEAFF.

This clone was observed a single time. The J gene is TRBJ1-5, the V gene TRBV6-5, with a weak D call TRBD1 (5 bases). The CDR3 runs to 14 residues. CDR1 and CDR2 (germline): MNHEY, SVGAGI. Deletions cut 5 bases from V and 4 bases from J, with 12 bases between. CDR3 sequence (DNA): TGTGCCAGCAGTGGTGGCAGGGCAAATCAGCCCCAGCATTTT. Its translation is CASSGGRANQPQHF.

The chain is built from TRBV6-6 and TRBJ2-5, with TRBD1 identical over 8 bases. V lost 7 bases to trimming and J lost 5 bases; unmatched junction nucleotides: 6. This CDR3 region has 13 residues. The germline gives CDR1 MNHNY, CDR2 SVGAGI (reference sequence). In DNA form, the CDR3 reads TGTGCCAGCATCAGGGGGCAGGGGGAGACCCAGTACTTC. This translates into CASIRGQGETQYF.

The chain combines TRBV11-2 with TRBJ1-1; 7 bases are a match to TRBD1. Per germline, CDR1 SGHAT and CDR2 FQNNGV. J gave up 0 bases and V 7 bases, and 8 bases lay outside the gene matches. This CDR3 has 15 residues. The CDR3 region has the DNA TGTGCCAGCAACGACAGGGTATCCCTGAACACTGAAGCTTTCTTT. It encodes CASNDRVSLNTEAFF.

This sequence joins TRBV9 and TRBJ1-3, with a tentative D call TRBD1 (5 bases). This CDR3 spans 13 amino acids. V dropped 7 bases and J dropped 6 bases, with 14 bases sitting between them. Germline-derived CDR1 and CDR2 are SGDLS and YYNGEE. Here the CDR3 reads CASAALGQNTIYF. Here the CDR3 DNA reads TGTGCCAGCGCTGCTTTGGGGCAAAACACCATATATTTT.

This chain links TRBV19 with TRBJ1-5, with a tentative D call TRBD1 (5 bases). The CDR3 is made up of 15 amino acids. Germline CDR1 reads LNHDA; CDR2 reads SQIVND (reference sequence). Trimming left V 3 bases short and J 6 bases short, with 15 bases between. CDR3 sequence: CASSMGEDKSQPQHF. CDR3 nucleotides: TGTGCCAGTAGTATGGGCGAGGACAAAAGTCAGCCCCAGCATTTT.

The chain couples TRBV9 to TRBJ1-3; the match to TRBD1 covers 9 bases. This CDR3 has 14 amino acids. Germline V CDR1 and CDR2: SGDLS, YYNGEE. V was pared by 3 bases and J by 2 bases, with 0 bases of the junction left unmatched. The chain's CDR3 is CASSGTGAGNTIYF. For the CDR3, the DNA is TGTGCCAGCAGCGGGACAGGGGCTGGAAACACCATATATTTT.

The chain carries TRBV27 and TRBJ1-2; weak D call: TRBD1 (6 bases). Germline CDR1 reads MNHEY; CDR2 reads SMNVEV (reference sequence). The length of the CDR3 is 16 residues. The V and J ends lost 0 bases and 5 bases respectively, with 16 bases between them. The CDR3 DNA reads as TGTGCCAGCAGTTTATCGATAAATCAGGGGCTTTATGGCTACACCTTC. It translates to CASSLSINQGLYGYTF.

The genes are TRBV7-8 and TRBJ2-1; 7 bases are a match to TRBD2. J lost 7 bases, V lost 0 bases, and 12 bases had no gene match. The CDR3 totals 17 residues. Per the germline V gene, CDR1 is SGHVS and CDR2 is FQNEAQ. CDR3 amino acids: CASSLAWRRERENEQFF. CDR3 DNA: TGTGCCAGCAGCTTAGCTTGGCGGCGGGAGAGGGAGAATGAGCAGTTCTTC. Full variable domain (remainder filled in from reference TRBV7-8 and TRBJ2-1): GAGVSQSPRYKVAKRGQDVALRCDPISGHVSLFWYQQALGQGPEFLTYFQNEAQLDKSGLPSDRFFAERPEGSVSTLKIQRTQQEDSAVYLCASSLAWRRERENEQFFGPGTRLTVL.

This chain connects TRBV5-6 to TRBJ2-2, with 10 bases lining up with TRBD1. V gave up 4 bases and J gave up 3 bases; unmatched junction bases: 3. The CDR3 covers 15 residues. Germline lookup yields CDR1 SGHDT and CDR2 YYEEEE. This CDR3 is CASSRTGGHTGELFF. CDR3 DNA sequence: TGTGCCAGCAGCCGGACAGGGGGGCACACCGGGGAGCTGTTTTTT.

The rearrangement links TRBV19 to TRBJ2-1; the match to TRBD2 covers 7 bases. The CDR3 is made up of 15 amino acids. Looked up from germline, CDR1 is LNHDA and CDR2 is SQIVND (reference sequence). Trimming cost V 5 bases and J 9 bases; bases outside gene matches: 13. Written as DNA, the CDR3 is TGTGCCAGTAGTCAGAGGGTAGCGGGCCAGAGTGAGCAGTTCTTC. This encodes CASSQRVAGQSEQFF.

This clone has just a few counts. The gene calls are TRBV18 and TRBJ2-7, with D possibly matching TRBD2 (6 bases). The CDR3 extends over 13 amino acids. V shed 1 base and J shed 3 bases, with 7 bases lying between them. Germline CDR1 reads KGHSH; CDR2 reads LQKENI. The CDR3 region is CASSPQTSYEQYF. In DNA, the CDR3 is TGTGCCAGCTCACCACAGACTAGCTACGAGCAGTACTTC.

The chain is built from TRBV10-3 and TRBJ1-5; TRBD1 matches at 9 bases. CDR1 and CDR2 from the germline V gene are ENHRY and SYGVKD. The CDR3 length is 16 residues. V was clipped by 4 bases and J by 0 bases; unmatched bases: 4. CDR3 protein: CAISVGDRVSNQPQHF. CDR3 DNA: TGTGCCATCAGTGTAGGGGACAGGGTTAGCAATCAGCCCCAGCATTTT.